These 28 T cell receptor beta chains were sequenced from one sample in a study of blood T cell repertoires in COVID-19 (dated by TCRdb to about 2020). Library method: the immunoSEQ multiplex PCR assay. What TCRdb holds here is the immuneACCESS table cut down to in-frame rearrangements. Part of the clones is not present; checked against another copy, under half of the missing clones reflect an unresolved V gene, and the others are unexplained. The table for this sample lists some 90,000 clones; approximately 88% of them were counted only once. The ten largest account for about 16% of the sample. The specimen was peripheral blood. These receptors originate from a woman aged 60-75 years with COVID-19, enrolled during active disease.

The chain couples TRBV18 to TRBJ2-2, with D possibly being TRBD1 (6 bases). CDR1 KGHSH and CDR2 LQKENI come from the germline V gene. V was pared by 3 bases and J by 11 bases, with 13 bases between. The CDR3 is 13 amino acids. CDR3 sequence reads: CASSPGTTSELFF. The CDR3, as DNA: TGTGCCAGCTCACCTGGGACAACGAGCGAGCTGTTTTTT.

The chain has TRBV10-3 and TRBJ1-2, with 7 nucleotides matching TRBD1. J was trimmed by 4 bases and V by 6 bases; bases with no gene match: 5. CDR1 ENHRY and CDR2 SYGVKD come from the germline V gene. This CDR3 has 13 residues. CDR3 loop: CAIRPWDSYGYTF. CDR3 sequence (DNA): TGTGCCATCAGGCCTTGGGACAGCTATGGCTACACCTTC.

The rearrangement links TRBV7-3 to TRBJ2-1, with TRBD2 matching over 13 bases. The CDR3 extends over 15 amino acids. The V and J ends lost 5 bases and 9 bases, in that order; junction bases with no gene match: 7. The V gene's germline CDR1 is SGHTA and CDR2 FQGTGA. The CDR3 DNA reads TGTGCCAGCAGCCCACTAGCGGGGGGGCTTGGTGAGCAGTTCTTC. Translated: CASSPLAGGLGEQFF.

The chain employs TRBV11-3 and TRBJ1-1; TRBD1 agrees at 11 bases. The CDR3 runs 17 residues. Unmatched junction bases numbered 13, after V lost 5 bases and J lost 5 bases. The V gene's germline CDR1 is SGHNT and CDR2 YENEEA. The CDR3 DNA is TGTGCCAGCAGCCCCGGACAGGGGGCTGAGGATGTTACTGAAGCTTTCTTT. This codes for CASSPGQGAEDVTEAFF.

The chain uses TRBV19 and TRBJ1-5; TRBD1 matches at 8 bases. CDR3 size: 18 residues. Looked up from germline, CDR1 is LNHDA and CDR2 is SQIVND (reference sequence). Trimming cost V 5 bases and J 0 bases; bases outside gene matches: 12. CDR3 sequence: CASSPTGTGYDSNQPQHF. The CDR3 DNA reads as TGTGCCAGTAGTCCGACCGGGACAGGATACGATAGCAATCAGCCCCAGCATTTT.

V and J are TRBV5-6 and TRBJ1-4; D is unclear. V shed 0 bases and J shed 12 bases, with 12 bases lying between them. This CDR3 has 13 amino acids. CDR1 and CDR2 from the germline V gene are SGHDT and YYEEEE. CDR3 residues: CASSLVGGEELFF. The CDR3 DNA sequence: TGTGCCAGCAGCTTGGTTGGCGGCGAGGAACTGTTTTTT.

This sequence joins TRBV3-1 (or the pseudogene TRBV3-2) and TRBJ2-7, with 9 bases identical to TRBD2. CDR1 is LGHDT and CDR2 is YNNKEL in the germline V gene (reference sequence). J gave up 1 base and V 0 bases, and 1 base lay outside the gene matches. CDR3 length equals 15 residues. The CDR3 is CASSQETSGSYEQYF. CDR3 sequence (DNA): TGTGCCAGCAGCCAAGAGACTAGCGGTTCCTACGAGCAGTACTTC.

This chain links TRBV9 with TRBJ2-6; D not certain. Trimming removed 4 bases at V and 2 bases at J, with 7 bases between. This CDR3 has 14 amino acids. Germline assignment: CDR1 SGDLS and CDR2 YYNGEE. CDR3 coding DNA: TGTGCCAGCAGCACCCCGGCTGGGGCCAACGTCCTGACTTTC. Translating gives CASSTPAGANVLTF.

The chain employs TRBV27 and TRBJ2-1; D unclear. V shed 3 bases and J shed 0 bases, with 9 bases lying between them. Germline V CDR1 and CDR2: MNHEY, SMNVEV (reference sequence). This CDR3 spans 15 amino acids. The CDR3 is CASSLSATSYNEQFF. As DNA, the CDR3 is TGTGCCAGCAGTTTGTCAGCGACCTCCTACAATGAGCAGTTCTTC.

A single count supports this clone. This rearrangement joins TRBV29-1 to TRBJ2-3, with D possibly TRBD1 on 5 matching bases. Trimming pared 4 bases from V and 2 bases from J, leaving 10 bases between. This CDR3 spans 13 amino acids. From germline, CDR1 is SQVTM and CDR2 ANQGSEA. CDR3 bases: TGCAGCGTTGGGGGCCCGGCCACAGATACGCAGTATTTT. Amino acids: CSVGGPATDTQYF.

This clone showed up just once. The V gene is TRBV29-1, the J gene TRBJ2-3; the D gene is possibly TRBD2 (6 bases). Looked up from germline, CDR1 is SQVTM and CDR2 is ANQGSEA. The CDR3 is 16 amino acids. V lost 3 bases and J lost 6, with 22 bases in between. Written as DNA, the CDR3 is TGCAGCGTTGAGGGCGACCCCATAAGGGACTGGGATACGCAGTATTTT. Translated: CSVEGDPIRDWDTQYF.

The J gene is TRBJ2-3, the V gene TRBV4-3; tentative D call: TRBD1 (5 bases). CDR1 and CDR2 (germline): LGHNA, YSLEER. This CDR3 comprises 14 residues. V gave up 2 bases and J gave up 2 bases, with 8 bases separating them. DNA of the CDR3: TGCGCCAGCAGCCAAAACAGGTTCACAGATACGCAGTATTTT. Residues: CASSQNRFTDTQYF.

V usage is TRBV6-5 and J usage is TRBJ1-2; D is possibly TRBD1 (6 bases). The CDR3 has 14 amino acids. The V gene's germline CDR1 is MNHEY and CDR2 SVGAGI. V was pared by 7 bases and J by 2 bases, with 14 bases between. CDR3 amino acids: CASTKQGMNYGYTF. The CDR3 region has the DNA TGTGCCAGCACTAAACAGGGAATGAACTATGGCTACACCTTC.

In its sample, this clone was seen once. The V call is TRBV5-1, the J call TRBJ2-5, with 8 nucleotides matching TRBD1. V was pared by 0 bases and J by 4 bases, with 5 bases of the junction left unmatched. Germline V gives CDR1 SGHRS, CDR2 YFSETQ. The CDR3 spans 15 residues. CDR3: CASSLGTGSRETQYF. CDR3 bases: TGCGCCAGCAGCTTGGGGACAGGGAGTCGAGAGACCCAGTACTTC.

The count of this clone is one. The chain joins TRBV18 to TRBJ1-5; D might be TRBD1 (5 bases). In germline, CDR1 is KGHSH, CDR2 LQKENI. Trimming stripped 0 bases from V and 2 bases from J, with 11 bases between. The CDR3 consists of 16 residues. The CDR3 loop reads CASSPPSGVGNQPQHF. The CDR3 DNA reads TGTGCCAGCTCACCACCTTCGGGGGTCGGCAATCAGCCCCAGCATTTT. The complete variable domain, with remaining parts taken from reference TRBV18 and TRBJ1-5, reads NAGVMQNPRHLVRRRGQEARLRCSPMKGHSHVYWYRQLPEEGLKFMVYLQKENIIDESGMPKERFSAEFPKEGPSILRIQQVVRGDSAAYFCASSPPSGVGNQPQHFGDGTRLSIL.

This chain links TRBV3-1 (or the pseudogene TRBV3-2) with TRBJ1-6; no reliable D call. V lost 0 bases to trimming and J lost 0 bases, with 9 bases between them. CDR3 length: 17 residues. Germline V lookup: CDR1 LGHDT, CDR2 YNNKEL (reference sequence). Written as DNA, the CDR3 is TGTGCCAGCAGCCAAGATTTTGGGAGCTCCTATAATTCACCCCTCCACTTT. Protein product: CASSQDFGSSYNSPLHF.

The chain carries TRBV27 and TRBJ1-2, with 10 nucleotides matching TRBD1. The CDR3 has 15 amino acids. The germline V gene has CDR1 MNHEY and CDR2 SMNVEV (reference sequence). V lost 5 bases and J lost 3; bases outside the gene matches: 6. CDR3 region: CASSTRDRGYYGYTF. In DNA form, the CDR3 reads TGTGCCAGCAGTACCCGGGACAGGGGTTACTATGGCTACACCTTC.

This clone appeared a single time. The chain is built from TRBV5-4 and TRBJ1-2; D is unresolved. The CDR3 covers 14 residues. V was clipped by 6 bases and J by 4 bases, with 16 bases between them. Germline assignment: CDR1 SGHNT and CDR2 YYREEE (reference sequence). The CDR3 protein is CASKPRGGSYGYTF. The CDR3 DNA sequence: TGTGCCAGCAAGCCCCGGGGAGGAAGCTATGGCTACACCTTC.

CDR3 residues: CASSQSTGDRVQDEQYF. The CDR3 coding sequence is TGCGCCAGCAGTCAATCCACAGGGGACAGGGTTCAGGACGAGCAGTACTTC. This rearrangement joins TRBV23-1 to TRBJ2-7, with 9 bases aligning to TRBD1. TRBV23-1 is an ORF for which the function is uncertain. The CDR3 length is 17 residues. Losses at the gene ends were 0 bases for V and 5 bases for J; bases not matched to a gene: 11.

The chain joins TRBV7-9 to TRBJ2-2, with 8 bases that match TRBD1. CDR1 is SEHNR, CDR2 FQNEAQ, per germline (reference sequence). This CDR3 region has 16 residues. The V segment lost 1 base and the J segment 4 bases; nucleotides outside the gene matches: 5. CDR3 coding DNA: TGTGCCAGCAGCTTAGTCCAGGGGGCGCGCACCGGGGAGCTGTTTTTT. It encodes CASSLVQGARTGELFF.

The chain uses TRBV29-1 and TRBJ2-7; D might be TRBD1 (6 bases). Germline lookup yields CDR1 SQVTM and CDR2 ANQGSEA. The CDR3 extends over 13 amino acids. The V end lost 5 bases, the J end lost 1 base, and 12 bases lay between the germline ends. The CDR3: CSVRRGGSYEQYF. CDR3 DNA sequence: TGCAGCGTTAGAAGAGGGGGATCCTACGAGCAGTACTTC.

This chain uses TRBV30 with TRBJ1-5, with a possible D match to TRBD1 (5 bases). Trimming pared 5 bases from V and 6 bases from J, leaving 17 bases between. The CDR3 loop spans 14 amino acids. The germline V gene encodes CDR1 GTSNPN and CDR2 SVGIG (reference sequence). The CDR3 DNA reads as TGTGCCTGGGGTGGCCCAGGGCGGACTCAGCCCCAGCATTTT. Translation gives CAWGGPGRTQPQHF.

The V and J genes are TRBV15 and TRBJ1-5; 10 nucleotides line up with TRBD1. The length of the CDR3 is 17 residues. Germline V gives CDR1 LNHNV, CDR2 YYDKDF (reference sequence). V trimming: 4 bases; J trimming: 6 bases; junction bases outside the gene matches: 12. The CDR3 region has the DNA TGTGCCACCAGCAACGGGACAGGGGCTCTGGCGGGTCAGCCCCAGCATTTT. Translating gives CATSNGTGALAGQPQHF.

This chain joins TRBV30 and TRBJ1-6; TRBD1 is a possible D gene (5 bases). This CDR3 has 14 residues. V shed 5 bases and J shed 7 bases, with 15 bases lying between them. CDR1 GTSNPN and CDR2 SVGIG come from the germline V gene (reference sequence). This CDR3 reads CAWGGGLRNSPLHF. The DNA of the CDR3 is TGTGCCTGGGGGGGTGGCCTGAGGAATTCACCCCTCCACTTT.

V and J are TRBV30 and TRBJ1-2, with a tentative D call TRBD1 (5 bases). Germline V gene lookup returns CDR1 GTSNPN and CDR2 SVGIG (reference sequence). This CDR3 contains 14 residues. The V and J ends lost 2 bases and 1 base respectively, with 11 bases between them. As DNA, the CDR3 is TGTGCCTGGAGTAATCTGGGGCTTAACTATGGCTACACCTTC. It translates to CAWSNLGLNYGYTF.

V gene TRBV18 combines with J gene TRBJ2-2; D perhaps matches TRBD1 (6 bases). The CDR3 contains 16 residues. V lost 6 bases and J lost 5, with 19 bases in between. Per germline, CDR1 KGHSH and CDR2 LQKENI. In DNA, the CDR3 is TGTGCCAGCTCCGCCTTGGGGGCCCAAGGGACCGGGGAGCTGTTTTTT. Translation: CASSALGAQGTGELFF. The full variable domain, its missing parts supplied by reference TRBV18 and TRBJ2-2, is NAGVMQNPRHLVRRRGQEARLRCSPMKGHSHVYWYRQLPEEGLKFMVYLQKENIIDESGMPKERFSAEFPKEGPSILRIQQVVRGDSAAYFCASSALGAQGTGELFFGEGSRLTVL.

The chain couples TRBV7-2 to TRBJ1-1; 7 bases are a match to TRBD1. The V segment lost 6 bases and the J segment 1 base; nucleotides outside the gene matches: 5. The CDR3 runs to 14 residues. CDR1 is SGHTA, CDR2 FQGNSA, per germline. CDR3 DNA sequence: TGTGCCAGCAGTTCCCGGACAGGGAACACTGAAGCTTTCTTT. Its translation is CASSSRTGNTEAFF.

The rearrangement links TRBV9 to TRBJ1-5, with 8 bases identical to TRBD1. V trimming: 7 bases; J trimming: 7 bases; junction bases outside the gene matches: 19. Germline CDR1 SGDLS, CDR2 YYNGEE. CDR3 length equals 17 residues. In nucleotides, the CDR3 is TGTGCCAGCCGTGGATTCCAAACGGACAGGGAGGACCAGCCCCAGCATTTT. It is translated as CASRGFQTDREDQPQHF.